The source of this T cell receptor (beta chain) is a study of cytomegalovirus exposure and HLA in healthy donors. Study-level background: About 80 million unique TCRs from HLA-typed donors made up an early data release.

The PCR used 60 Vbeta and 13 Jbeta primers. Using immunoSEQ multiplex PCR, the repertoire was profiled, and TCRdb retains in-frame clones only, with some absent. There are about 140,000 clones in the sample; roughly four fifths occur only once, and 1.9% lies in the top ten. Study-level results: Later analysis identified 16,000 or so TCR beta sequences associated with HLA alleles, using a false discovery rate threshold of 0.05. Certain sequence variants were highly shared and formed a cluster, and this cluster was likely a sequencing artifact.

CDR1 and CDR2 from the germline V gene are SGDLS and YYNGEE. The CDR3 loop spans 15 amino acids. V shed 4 bases and J 8 bases; nucleotides not matched to a gene: 14. About this clone itself: The antigen is undetermined.

Sequencing input: PBMCs. The TCR comes from a woman between 35 and 50 years old in good health and CMV-seronegative. This chain connects TRBV9 to TRBJ1-2; 7 nucleotides match TRBD1. The CDR3 DNA follows: TGTGCCAGCAGCTCCGGCCCGACAGGGAATCAAGGCTACACCTTC. This encodes CASSSGPTGNQGYTF.